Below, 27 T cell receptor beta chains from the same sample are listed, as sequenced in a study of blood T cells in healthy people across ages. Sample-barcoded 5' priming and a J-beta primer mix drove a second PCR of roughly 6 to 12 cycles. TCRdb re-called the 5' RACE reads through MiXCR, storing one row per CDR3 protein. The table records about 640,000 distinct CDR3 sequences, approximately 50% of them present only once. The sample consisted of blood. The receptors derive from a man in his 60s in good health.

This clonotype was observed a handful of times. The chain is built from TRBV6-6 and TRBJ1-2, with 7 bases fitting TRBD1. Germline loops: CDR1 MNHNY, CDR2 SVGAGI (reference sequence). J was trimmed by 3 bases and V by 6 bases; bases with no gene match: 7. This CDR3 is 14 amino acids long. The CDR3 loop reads CASSSYRGDYGYTF. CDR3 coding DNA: TGTGCCAGCAGCTCCTACAGGGGTGACTATGGCTACACCTTC.

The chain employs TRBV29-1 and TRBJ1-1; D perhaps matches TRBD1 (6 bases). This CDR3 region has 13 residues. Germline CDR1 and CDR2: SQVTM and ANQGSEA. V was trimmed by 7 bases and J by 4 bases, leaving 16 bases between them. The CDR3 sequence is CSGRQVAGTEAFF. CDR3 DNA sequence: TGCAGCGGCCGACAGGTGGCGGGCACTGAAGCTTTCTTT.

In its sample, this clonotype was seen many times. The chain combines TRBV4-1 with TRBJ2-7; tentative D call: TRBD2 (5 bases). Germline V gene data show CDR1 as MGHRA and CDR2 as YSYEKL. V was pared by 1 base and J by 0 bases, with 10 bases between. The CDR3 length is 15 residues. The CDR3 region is CASSQAHGVSYEQYF. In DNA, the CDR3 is TGCGCCAGCAGCCAAGCCCACGGGGTCTCCTACGAGCAGTACTTC.

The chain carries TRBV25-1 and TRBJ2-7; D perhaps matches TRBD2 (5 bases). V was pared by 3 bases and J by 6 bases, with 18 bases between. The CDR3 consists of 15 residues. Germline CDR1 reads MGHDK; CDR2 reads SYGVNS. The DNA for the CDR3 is TGTGCCAGCAGTGAGATCCGGGGAAGGAGATCCGAGCAGTACTTC. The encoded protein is CASSEIRGRRSEQYF.

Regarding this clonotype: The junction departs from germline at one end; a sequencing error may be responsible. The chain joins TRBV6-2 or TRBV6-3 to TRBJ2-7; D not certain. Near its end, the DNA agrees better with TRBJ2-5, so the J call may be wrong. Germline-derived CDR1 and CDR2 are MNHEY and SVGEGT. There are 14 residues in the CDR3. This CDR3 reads CAGSNSLTQETQYF. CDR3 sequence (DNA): TGTGCCGGCAGCAACTCACTTACCCAAGAGACCCAGTACTTC.

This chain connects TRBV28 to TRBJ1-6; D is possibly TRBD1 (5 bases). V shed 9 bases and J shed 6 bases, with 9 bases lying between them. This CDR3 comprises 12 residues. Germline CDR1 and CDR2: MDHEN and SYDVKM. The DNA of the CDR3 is TGTGCCAGTAAGGGACCTAATTCACCCCTCCACTTT. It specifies CASKGPNSPLHF.

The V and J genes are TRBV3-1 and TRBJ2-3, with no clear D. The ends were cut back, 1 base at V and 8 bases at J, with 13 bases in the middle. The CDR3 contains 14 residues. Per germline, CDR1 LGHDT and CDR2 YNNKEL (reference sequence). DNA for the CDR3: TGTGCCAGCAGCCAAGGCCCCCCGGGCCCTACGCAGTATTTT. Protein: CASSQGPPGPTQYF.

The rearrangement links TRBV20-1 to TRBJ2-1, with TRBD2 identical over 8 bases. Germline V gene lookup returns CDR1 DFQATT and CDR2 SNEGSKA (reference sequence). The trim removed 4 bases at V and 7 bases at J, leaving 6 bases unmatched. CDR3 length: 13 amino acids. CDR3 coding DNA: TGCAGTGCTAATGGCGGGGGGAGAAATGAGCAGTTCTTC. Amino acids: CSANGGGRNEQFF.

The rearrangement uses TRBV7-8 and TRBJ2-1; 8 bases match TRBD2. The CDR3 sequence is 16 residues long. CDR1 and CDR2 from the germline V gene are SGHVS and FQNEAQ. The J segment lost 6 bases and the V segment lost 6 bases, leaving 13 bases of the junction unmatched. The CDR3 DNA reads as TGTGCCAGCAGTCGACCCGGACTAGCCCCGGGCAATGAGCAGTTCTTC. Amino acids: CASSRPGLAPGNEQFF. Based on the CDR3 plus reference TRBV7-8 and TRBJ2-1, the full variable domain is GAGVSQSPRYKVAKRGQDVALRCDPISGHVSLFWYQQALGQGPEFLTYFQNEAQLDKSGLPSDRFFAERPEGSVSTLKIQRTQQEDSAVYLCASSRPGLAPGNEQFFGPGTRLTVL.

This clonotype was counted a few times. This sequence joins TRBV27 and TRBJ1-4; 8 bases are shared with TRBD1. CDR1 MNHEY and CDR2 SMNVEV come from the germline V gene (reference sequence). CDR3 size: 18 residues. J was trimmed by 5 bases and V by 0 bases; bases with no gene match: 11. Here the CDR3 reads CASSLSSGGRRENEKLFF. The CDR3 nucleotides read TGTGCCAGCAGTTTATCGTCAGGGGGCAGAAGGGAAAATGAAAAACTGTTTTTT.

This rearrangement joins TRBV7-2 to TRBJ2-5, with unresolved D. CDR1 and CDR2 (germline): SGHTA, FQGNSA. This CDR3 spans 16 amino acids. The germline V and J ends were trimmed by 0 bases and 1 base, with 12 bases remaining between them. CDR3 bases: TGTGCCAGCAGCTTAGCGATTACCGCGGTCCAAGAGACCCAGTACTTC. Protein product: CASSLAITAVQETQYF. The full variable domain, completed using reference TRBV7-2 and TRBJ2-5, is GAGVSQSPSNKVTEKGKDVELRCDPISGHTALYWYRQSLGQGLEFLIYFQGNSAPDKSGLPSDRFSAERTGGSVSTLTIQRTQQEDSAVYLCASSLAITAVQETQYFGPGTRLLVL.

The CDR3 DNA is TGTGCCACCAGCAGAGATGCCCAGGGACTGACTAACACTGAAGCTTTCTTT. It specifies CATSRDAQGLTNTEAFF. This sequence joins TRBV15 and TRBJ1-1; the D gene is possibly TRBD1 (5 bases). V lost 0 bases, J lost 2 bases, and 16 bases lay in between. Germline lookup yields CDR1 LNHNV and CDR2 YYDKDF (reference sequence). CDR3 length equals 17 residues.

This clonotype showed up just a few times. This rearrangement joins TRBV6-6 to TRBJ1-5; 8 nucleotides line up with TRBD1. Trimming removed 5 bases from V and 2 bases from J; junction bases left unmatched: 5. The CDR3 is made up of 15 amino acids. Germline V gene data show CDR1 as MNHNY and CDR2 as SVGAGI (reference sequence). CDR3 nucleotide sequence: TGTGCCAGCAGTCCGACAGGGGCTCGCAATCAGCCCCAGCATTTT. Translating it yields CASSPTGARNQPQHF.

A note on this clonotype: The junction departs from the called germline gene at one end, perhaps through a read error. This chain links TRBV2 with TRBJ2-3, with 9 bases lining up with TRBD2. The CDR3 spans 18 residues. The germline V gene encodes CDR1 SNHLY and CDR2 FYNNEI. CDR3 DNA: TGCGCCAGCAGTTGGTGGCAGCGGGGGGCCTTTCCCACAGATACGCAGTATTTT. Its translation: CASSWWQRGAFPTDTQYF.

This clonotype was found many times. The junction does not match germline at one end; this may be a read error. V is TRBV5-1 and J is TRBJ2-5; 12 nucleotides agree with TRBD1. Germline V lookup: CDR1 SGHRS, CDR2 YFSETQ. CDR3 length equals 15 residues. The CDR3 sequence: CASSLGQGAGETQYF. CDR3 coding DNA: TGTGCCAGCAGCTTGGGACAGGGGGCAGGAGAGACCCAGTACTTC.

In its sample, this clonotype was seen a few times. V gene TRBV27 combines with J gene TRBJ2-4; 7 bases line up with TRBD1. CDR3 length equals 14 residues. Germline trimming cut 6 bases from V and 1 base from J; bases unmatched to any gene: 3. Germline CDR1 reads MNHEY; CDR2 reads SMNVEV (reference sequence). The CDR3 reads CASRVGQAKNIQYF. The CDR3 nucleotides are TGTGCCAGCAGGGTGGGACAGGCCAAAAACATTCAGTACTTC.

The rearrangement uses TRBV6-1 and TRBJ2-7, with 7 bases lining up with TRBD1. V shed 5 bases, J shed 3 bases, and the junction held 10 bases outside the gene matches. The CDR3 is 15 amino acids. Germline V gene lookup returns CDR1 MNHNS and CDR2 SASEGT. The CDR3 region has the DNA TGTGCCAGCAGTCAAGACAGGGTTAGGGACTACGAGCAGTACTTC. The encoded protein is CASSQDRVRDYEQYF.

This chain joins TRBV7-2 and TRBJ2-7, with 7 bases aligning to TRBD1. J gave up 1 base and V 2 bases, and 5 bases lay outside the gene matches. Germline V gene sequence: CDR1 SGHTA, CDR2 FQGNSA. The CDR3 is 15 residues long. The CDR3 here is CASSLRGRQSYEQYF. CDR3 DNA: TGTGCCAGCAGCTTAAGGGGGCGACAATCCTACGAGCAGTACTTC.

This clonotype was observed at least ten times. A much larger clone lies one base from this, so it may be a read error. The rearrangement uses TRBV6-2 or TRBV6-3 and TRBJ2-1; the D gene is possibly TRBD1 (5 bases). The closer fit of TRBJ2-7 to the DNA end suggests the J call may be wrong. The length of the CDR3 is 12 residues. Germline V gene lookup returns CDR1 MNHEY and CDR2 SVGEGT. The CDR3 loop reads CASSTMDNEQYF. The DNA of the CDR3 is TGTGCCAGCAGTACCATGGACAATGAGCAGTACTTC.

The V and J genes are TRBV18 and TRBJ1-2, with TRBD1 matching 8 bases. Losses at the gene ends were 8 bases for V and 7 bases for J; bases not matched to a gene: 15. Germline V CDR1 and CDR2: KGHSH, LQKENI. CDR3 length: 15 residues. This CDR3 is CASASQGADSFGYTF. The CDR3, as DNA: TGTGCCAGCGCATCTCAGGGGGCGGACAGCTTTGGCTACACCTTC. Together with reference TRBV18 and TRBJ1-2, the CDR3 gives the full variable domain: NAGVMQNPRHLVRRRGQEARLRCSPMKGHSHVYWYRQLPEEGLKFMVYLQKENIIDESGMPKERFSAEFPKEGPSILRIQQVVRGDSAAYFCASASQGADSFGYTFGSGTRLTVV.

The CDR3 spells CASSQDVRGTSGYTF. CDR3 bases: TGTGCCAGCAGCCAAGATGTCAGGGGGACATCTGGCTACACCTTC. The V and J genes are TRBV3-1 and TRBJ1-2, with 7 bases identical to TRBD1. The CDR3 spans 15 residues. V trimming: 0 bases; J trimming: 7 bases; junction bases outside the gene matches: 8. Germline CDR1 LGHDT, CDR2 YNNKEL (reference sequence).

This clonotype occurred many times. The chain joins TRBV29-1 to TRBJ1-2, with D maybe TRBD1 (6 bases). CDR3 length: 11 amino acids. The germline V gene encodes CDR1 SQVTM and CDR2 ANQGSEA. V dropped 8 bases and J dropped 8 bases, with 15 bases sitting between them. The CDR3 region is CSTTSGDGYTF. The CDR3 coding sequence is TGCAGCACGACGTCAGGGGACGGCTACACCTTC.

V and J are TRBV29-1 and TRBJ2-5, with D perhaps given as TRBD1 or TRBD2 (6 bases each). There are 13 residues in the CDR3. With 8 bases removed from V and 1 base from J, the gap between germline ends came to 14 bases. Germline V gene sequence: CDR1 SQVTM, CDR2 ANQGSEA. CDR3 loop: CSIGGGGQETQYF. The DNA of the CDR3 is TGCAGCATAGGAGGGGGTGGCCAAGAGACCCAGTACTTC.

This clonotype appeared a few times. CDR3 sequence: CASSQGWGAGNTEAFF. In DNA form, the CDR3 reads TGCGCCAGCAGCCAAGGGTGGGGGGCAGGGAACACTGAAGCTTTCTTT. The V gene is TRBV4-1, the J gene TRBJ1-1, with D perhaps TRBD1 (6 bases). Trimming shortened V by 1 base and J by 1 base, and 13 bases separated the two germline ends. Germline V lookup: CDR1 MGHRA, CDR2 YSYEKL. This CDR3 has 16 amino acids.

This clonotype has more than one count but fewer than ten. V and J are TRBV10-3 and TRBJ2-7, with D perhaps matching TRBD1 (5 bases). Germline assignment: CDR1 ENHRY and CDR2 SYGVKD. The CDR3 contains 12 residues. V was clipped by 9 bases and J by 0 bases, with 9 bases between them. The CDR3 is CAIGANSYEQYF. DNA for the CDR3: TGTGCCATTGGGGCAAACTCCTACGAGCAGTACTTC.

CDR3 coding DNA: TGTGCCAGCTCACCCCAGGGAGACTCTGGGGCCAACGTCCTGACTTTC. Protein: CASSPQGDSGANVLTF. The rearrangement links TRBV18 to TRBJ2-6; D tentatively fits TRBD1 or TRBD2 (5 bases each). V lost 3 bases and J lost 0, with 9 bases in between. Germline values: CDR1 KGHSH, CDR2 LQKENI. The CDR3 is 16 residues long. The full variable domain, its missing parts supplied by reference TRBV18 and TRBJ2-6, is NAGVMQNPRHLVRRRGQEARLRCSPMKGHSHVYWYRQLPEEGLKFMVYLQKENIIDESGMPKERFSAEFPKEGPSILRIQQVVRGDSAAYFCASSPQGDSGANVLTFGAGSRLTVL.

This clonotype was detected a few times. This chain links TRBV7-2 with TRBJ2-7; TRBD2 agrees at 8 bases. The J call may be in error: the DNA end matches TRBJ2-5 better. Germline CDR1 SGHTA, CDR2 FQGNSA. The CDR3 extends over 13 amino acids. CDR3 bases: TGTGCCAGCAGGGATAGCGGGGCGGAGACCCAGTACTTC. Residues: CASRDSGAETQYF.